Listed below are T cell receptor beta chains from one sample, sequenced in a study of brain metastases from non-small cell lung cancer. Generated by immunoSEQ multiplex PCR, the TCRdb table keeps only in-frame clones and is missing some. The data contain about 2,000 clones, 84% of them seen just once; the ten biggest clones take up 14% to 15%. The sequencing sample was made of primary lung tumor tissue. Receptors were obtained from a donor aged 40 or older with non-small cell lung cancer. Both conserved end residues are part of each CDR3. A D gene is named only where the DNA matches it firmly. Some rows mark clone size as missing; the rest say once, few, many or name a class of expanded clone.

V: TRBV29-1
D: TRBD1
size: once
J: TRBJ1-2
DNA: TGCAGCGTTCGAACCACAGGGGTTTGGGGCTACACCTTC
CDR3: CSVRTTGVWGYTF

V: TRBV6-4
D: NA
size: NA
J: TRBJ1-6
DNA: TGTGCCAGCAGCCCCGGGACTCTCGGGTCACCCCTCCACTTT
CDR3: CASSPGTLGSPLHF

V: TRBV7-9
D: NA
size: NA
J: TRBJ1-1
DNA: TGTGCCAGCAGCTTATTAGAGGGGTCCCGAAGGGACACTGAAGCTTTCTTT
CDR3: CASSLLEGSRRDTEAFF

V: TRBV7-2
D: TRBD2
size: NA
J: TRBJ2-5
DNA: TGTGCCAGCAGCGGGACTAGCGGACAGTTAGAGACCCAGTACTTC
CDR3: CASSGTSGQLETQYF

V: TRBV28
D: TRBD1
size: NA
J: TRBJ1-4
DNA: TGTGCCAGCAGTTTAACCTCAGGGGGAAATGAAAAACTGTTTTTT
CDR3: CASSLTSGGNEKLFF

V: TRBV18
D: TRBD2
size: NA
J: TRBJ2-1
DNA: TGTGCCAGCTCGTCGGGACTAGCGGCTTCCTACAATGAGCAGTTCTTC
CDR3: CASSSGLAASYNEQFF

V: TRBV5-1
D: TRBD1
size: NA
J: TRBJ2-2
DNA: TGCGCCAGCAGCCTCGGGACAGGGAACACCGGGGAGCTGTTTTTT
CDR3: CASSLGTGNTGELFF

V: TRBV10-3
D: NA
size: NA
J: TRBJ2-3
DNA: TGTGCCATCAGTGAGTCTAGCGCAGATACGCAGTATTTT
CDR3: CAISESSADTQYF

V: TRBV19
D: TRBD2
size: NA
J: TRBJ2-3
DNA: TGTGCCAGTAGTATAGCCATTGGACTAGGTTTCACAGATACGCAGTATTTT
CDR3: CASSIAIGLGFTDTQYF

V: TRBV14
D: NA
size: NA
J: TRBJ2-2
DNA: TGTGCCAGCAGCCAAGTCTGGACCGGGAAGCTGTTTTTT
CDR3: CASSQVWTGKLFF

V: TRBV18
D: NA
size: NA
J: TRBJ2-4
DNA: TGTGCCAGCTCACCTCGACCCCAGAGGGGAACCAAAAACATTCAGTACTTC
CDR3: CASSPRPQRGTKNIQYF

V: TRBV29-1
D: NA
size: NA
J: TRBJ1-2
DNA: TGCAGCGTTGAGGAGGGCTACACCTTC
CDR3: CSVEEGYTF

V: TRBV30
D: NA
size: NA
J: TRBJ2-1
DNA: TGTGCCTGGAGTGTACATACCTACAATGAGCAGTTCTTC
CDR3: CAWSVHTYNEQFF

V: TRBV4-2
D: TRBD2
size: NA
J: TRBJ2-2
DNA: TGTGCCAGCAGCCAAGAATCTTCCAGCGGGAGTTTGAACACCGGGGAGCTGTTTTTT
CDR3: CASSQESSSGSLNTGELFF

V: TRBV19
D: NA
size: NA
J: TRBJ2-3
DNA: TGTGCCAGTAATATGTGGGGGGCTCTCGCAGATACGCAGTATTTT
CDR3: CASNMWGALADTQYF

V: TRBV19
D: NA
size: NA
J: TRBJ1-6
DNA: TGTGCCAGTAGTATGCGCCGGGAGCATAATTCACCCCTCCACTTT
CDR3: CASSMRREHNSPLHF

V: TRBV10-3
D: NA
size: few
J: TRBJ2-5
DNA: TGTGCCACCAAGGTCCCGGGGGGCGGAGAGACCCAGTACTTC
CDR3: CATKVPGGGETQYF

V: TRBV6-1
D: NA
size: NA
J: TRBJ2-5
DNA: TGTGCCAGCAGTGAATTTCTAGGTGGAGAGACCCAGTACTTC
CDR3: CASSEFLGGETQYF

V: TRBV2
D: TRBD2
size: NA
J: TRBJ2-2
DNA: TGTGCCAGCAGGCGGGGGGCCGGGGAGCTGTTTTTT
CDR3: CASRRGAGELFF

V: TRBV7-6
D: NA
size: NA
J: TRBJ2-5
DNA: TGTGCCAGCAGCTTAGCTGGCCTGGAGACCCAGTACTTC
CDR3: CASSLAGLETQYF

V: TRBV18
D: TRBD2
size: NA
J: TRBJ2-3
DNA: TGTGCTAGCTCACCTTACGGGAGGGCTAGCACAGATACGCAGTATTTT
CDR3: CASSPYGRASTDTQYF

V: TRBV14
D: NA
size: NA
J: TRBJ2-7
DNA: TGTGCCAGCAGCCAACTAGAAGAGCAGTACTTC
CDR3: CASSQLEEQYF

V: TRBV18
D: TRBD1
size: NA
J: TRBJ1-1
DNA: TGTGCCAGCTTACCAACCTCAGGGGGTGATGGAACTGAAGCTTTCTTT
CDR3: CASLPTSGGDGTEAFF

V: TRBV15
D: TRBD1
size: NA
J: TRBJ2-7
DNA: TGTGCCACCAACACAGGACAGGGACCCTACGAGCAGTACTTC
CDR3: CATNTGQGPYEQYF

V: TRBV11-3
D: NA
size: NA
J: TRBJ1-6
DNA: TGTGCCAGCCGAAGGGAGGCAGGGGATTCACCCCTCCACTTT
CDR3: CASRREAGDSPLHF

V: TRBV5-1
D: NA
size: NA
J: TRBJ2-5
DNA: TGCGCCAGCAGCTTGGGGGCCCAAGAGACCCAGTACTTC
CDR3: CASSLGAQETQYF

V: TRBV20-1
D: TRBD2
size: NA
J: TRBJ2-7
DNA: TGCAGTGCTAGTAATCCCTGGCAGGCAGCGGGAGCCTCCTACGAGCAGTACTTC
CDR3: CSASNPWQAAGASYEQYF

V: TRBV24-1
D: NA
size: NA
J: TRBJ2-5
DNA: TGTGCCACCAGTGACCCCGTTCAAGAGACCCAGTACTTC
CDR3: CATSDPVQETQYF

V: TRBV6-5
D: NA
size: NA
J: TRBJ1-2
DNA: TGTGCCAGCGGAGAATTGGACGGCCTCTATGGCTACACCTTC
CDR3: CASGELDGLYGYTF

V: TRBV30
D: TRBD2
size: NA
J: TRBJ2-1
DNA: TGTGCCTGGAGGAAGGCGGGAGGGCCCTTTGACAATGAGCAGTTCTTC
CDR3: CAWRKAGGPFDNEQFF

V: TRBV13
D: TRBD1
size: NA
J: TRBJ2-7
DNA: TGTGCCAGCAGCTCCTCTCGACAGGGAAGTAACGAGCAGTACTTC
CDR3: CASSSSRQGSNEQYF

V: TRBV15
D: NA
size: once
J: TRBJ1-6
DNA: TGTGCCACCAGCAGAGATTTCGGAGGGAAGACTTCACCCCTCCACTTT
CDR3: CATSRDFGGKTSPLHF

V: TRBV7-2
D: NA
size: NA
J: TRBJ2-1
DNA: TGTGCCAGCAGCCTCTACTATGAGCAGTTCTTC
CDR3: CASSLYYEQFF

V: TRBV3-1/TRBV3-2
D: NA
size: NA
J: TRBJ2-6
DNA: TGTGCCAGCAGCCGCCCGGAGGGGGCTGGGGCCAACGTCCTGACTTTC
CDR3: CASSRPEGAGANVLTF

V: TRBV20-1
D: NA
size: NA
J: TRBJ1-3
DNA: TGCAGTGCTAGTACTGTGGCCTTCTCTGGAAACACCATATATTTT
CDR3: CSASTVAFSGNTIYF

V: TRBV15
D: NA
size: few
J: TRBJ2-1
DNA: TGTGCCACCAGCAGTGCCGCTAGGAATGAGCAGTTCTTC
CDR3: CATSSAARNEQFF

V: TRBV15
D: TRBD2
size: few
J: TRBJ2-2
DNA: TGTGCCACCAGCAGAGATCCGGGCGGGAGGTCCGGGGAGCTGTTTTTT
CDR3: CATSRDPGGRSGELFF

V: TRBV7-2
D: TRBD1
size: NA
J: TRBJ1-2
DNA: TGTGCCAGCAGCTTAGACAACAGGGGTTCGAGAGGCTACACCTTC
CDR3: CASSLDNRGSRGYTF

V: TRBV7-9
D: NA
size: NA
J: TRBJ1-2
DNA: TGTGCCAGCAGCAGACCGACAGGTGGGCACTATGGCTACACCTTC
CDR3: CASSRPTGGHYGYTF

V: TRBV2
D: NA
size: few
J: TRBJ2-7
DNA: TGTGCCAGCCTCACCCAGAGGGCTCTTGGCGAGCAGTACTTC
CDR3: CASLTQRALGEQYF

V: TRBV27
D: TRBD2
size: few
J: TRBJ2-1
DNA: TGTGCCAGCAGTTTATCCCCCCTTAGACTAGCGACCAATGAGCAGTTCTTC
CDR3: CASSLSPLRLATNEQFF

V: TRBV5-1
D: NA
size: NA
J: TRBJ1-1
DNA: TGCGCCAGCAGCTTGGACCCGGGGGCGGACATTGAAGCTTTCTTT
CDR3: CASSLDPGADIEAFF